The 19 T cell receptor beta chains given below trace back to one sample, sequenced in a study of blood T cells in healthy people across ages. Using a J-beta primer mix together with a sample-barcoded 5' primer, a second PCR was run for about 6 to 11 cycles. TCRdb reanalysed the 5' RACE reads using MiXCR and keeps one entry per CDR3 protein. The sample contains about 1,500,000 distinct CDR3 sequences, roughly 27% of which appear only once. The sequenced sample consisted of blood. All receptors come from a woman aged 30 to 39 in good health.

The chain has TRBV2 and TRBJ2-7; 10 positions agree with TRBD2. The J call may not be correct, given that the DNA end is closer to TRBJ2-5. CDR1 and CDR2 from the germline V gene are SNHLY and FYNNEI. CDR3 length: 15 residues. The CDR3 bases are TGTGCCAGCAGTGACCTAGCGGGGGCTGCAGAGACCCAGTACTTC. It encodes CASSDLAGAAETQYF.

With respect to this clonotype: Being one base from a much bigger clone, this may be a read error. The V gene is TRBV6-5, the J gene TRBJ2-1; D call uncertain. This CDR3 is built from 17 residues. V shed 2 bases and J shed 5 bases, with 19 bases lying between them. Germline lookup yields CDR1 MNHEY and CDR2 SVGAGI. As DNA, the CDR3 is TGTGCCAGCAGTTACGGGTCAGGCTCAGAGGAAAACAATGAGCAGTTCTTC. It translates to CASSYGSGSEENNEQFF.

This clonotype was counted a few times. J is TRBJ1-2 and V is TRBV7-9; the D is unclear. Germline assignment: CDR1 SEHNR and CDR2 FQNEAQ (reference sequence). Trimming pared 5 bases from V and 4 bases from J, leaving 11 bases between. This CDR3 has 13 amino acids. The CDR3 spells CASSPAQLYGYTF. CDR3 nucleotides: TGTGCCAGCAGCCCAGCGCAGCTCTATGGCTACACCTTC.

This clonotype showed up just a few times. This chain links TRBV11-2 with TRBJ2-5, with unresolved D. V was cut by 0 bases and J by 2 bases, with 10 bases left in between. The CDR3 sequence is 15 residues long. From germline, CDR1 is SGHAT and CDR2 FQNNGV. CDR3 sequence: CASSLEVGSQETQYF. CDR3 bases: TGTGCCAGCAGCTTAGAGGTGGGGTCGCAAGAGACCCAGTACTTC.

This chain connects TRBV3-1 to TRBJ2-1; TRBD2 matches at 11 bases. The V gene's germline CDR1 is LGHDT and CDR2 YNNKEL (reference sequence). V lost 5 bases, J lost 10 bases, and 10 bases stayed unmatched. This CDR3 has 15 residues. The CDR3 here is CASSVLAGVRVEQFF. The CDR3 DNA follows: TGTGCCAGCAGCGTACTAGCGGGAGTTCGAGTCGAGCAGTTCTTC.

This clonotype has more than one count but fewer than ten. This chain connects TRBV24-1 to TRBJ1-2; 8 positions agree with TRBD1. V lost 3 bases to trimming and J lost 3 bases; unmatched junction nucleotides: 2. The CDR3 contains 14 residues. Germline V lookup: CDR1 KGHDR, CDR2 SFDVKD. CDR3: CATSDPTGDYGYTF. The CDR3 DNA sequence: TGTGCCACCAGTGATCCGACAGGGGACTATGGCTACACCTTC.

Notes on this clonotype: A read error may be the cause here, since a much bigger clone is one base away. The CDR3: CVMAANHNEKLFF. Here the CDR3 DNA reads TGTGTCATGGCGGCCAACCATAATGAAAAACTGTTTTTT. V usage is TRBV10-3 and J usage is TRBJ1-4; D is undetermined. The V gene's germline CDR1 is ENHRY and CDR2 SYGVKD. The CDR3 has 13 residues.

This clonotype was observed many times. The rearrangement uses TRBV10-3 and TRBJ2-1; D is undetermined. Germline assignment: CDR1 ENHRY and CDR2 SYGVKD. Trimming pared 2 bases from V and 6 bases from J, leaving 8 bases between. This CDR3 has 13 residues. CDR3 DNA: TGTGCCATCAGTGAGGGAATGACCAATGAGCAGTTCTTC. Translating gives CAISEGMTNEQFF.

This clonotype has at least ten counts. This chain connects TRBV20-1 to TRBJ2-1, with 10 bases aligning to TRBD2. The V and J ends lost 6 bases and 10 bases, in that order; junction bases with no gene match: 12. This CDR3 region has 14 residues. Germline V gene sequence: CDR1 DFQATT, CDR2 SNEGSKA (reference sequence). The CDR3 nucleotides are TGCAGTGCCTCGCTAGCGGGGGCTCCCTGGGAGCAGTTCTTC. Translating it yields CSASLAGAPWEQFF.

This clonotype was observed a few times. The rearrangement uses TRBV6-2 or TRBV6-3 and TRBJ2-2; D gene uncertain. The CDR3 is made up of 15 amino acids. CDR1 MNHEY and CDR2 SVGEGT come from the germline V gene. V was trimmed by 6 bases and J by 5 bases, leaving 16 bases between them. CDR3 amino acids: CASRVWLDVTGELFF. For the CDR3, the DNA is TGTGCCAGCAGAGTCTGGCTAGACGTAACCGGGGAGCTGTTTTTT.

The table lists this clonotype with a few counts. The genes are TRBV6-5 and TRBJ1-2; 7 bases line up with TRBD1. The CDR3 spans 17 residues. Germline values: CDR1 MNHEY, CDR2 SVGAGI. V was pared by 4 bases and J by 5 bases, with 16 bases of the junction left unmatched. The CDR3 region is CASSSRDRTPPFYGYTF. The CDR3 region has the DNA TGTGCCAGCAGTTCCCGGGACAGAACACCCCCTTTTTATGGCTACACCTTC.

The chain carries TRBV14 and TRBJ1-1; D is unclear. Germline CDR1 and CDR2: SGHDN and FVKESK. The CDR3 loop spans 14 amino acids. Trimming stripped 4 bases from V and 4 bases from J, with 13 bases between. CDR3 nucleotide sequence: TGTGCCAGCAGCCCGAACTCCGGGGTCACTGAAGCTTTCTTT. It translates to CASSPNSGVTEAFF.

This clonotype was observed a few times. The gene calls are TRBV7-9 and TRBJ2-6; no clear D. In germline, CDR1 is SEHNR, CDR2 FQNEAQ (reference sequence). V was trimmed by 4 bases and J by 4 bases, leaving 20 bases between them. The CDR3 contains 18 residues. This chain's CDR3 is CASSSDASTATGANVLTF. The CDR3, as DNA: TGTGCCAGCAGCTCGGACGCTTCTACAGCGACGGGGGCCAACGTCCTGACTTTC.

This clonotype showed up just a few times. The chain has TRBV11-2 and TRBJ1-4, with 7 positions matching TRBD1. Germline V gives CDR1 SGHAT, CDR2 FQNNGV. The J segment lost 0 bases and the V segment lost 4 bases, leaving 8 bases of the junction unmatched. The CDR3 consists of 17 residues. CDR3 nucleotide sequence: TGTGCCAGCAGCTCCTGGACAGGATATGCAACTAATGAAAAACTGTTTTTT. It codes for CASSSWTGYATNEKLFF.

The chain employs TRBV27 and TRBJ2-2, with TRBD1 matching over 8 bases. CDR3 length equals 15 residues. CDR1 is MNHEY and CDR2 is SMNVEV in the germline V gene (reference sequence). Losses at the gene ends were 5 bases for V and 5 bases for J; bases not matched to a gene: 7. The CDR3 reads CASSPRTGQTGELFF. The CDR3 region has the DNA TGTGCCAGCAGTCCTAGGACAGGGCAAACCGGGGAGCTGTTTTTT.

This clonotype was observed at least ten times. CDR3 sequence: CASSLSGRYNEQFF. CDR3 DNA: TGTGCCAGCAGCTTATCCGGGAGATACAATGAGCAGTTCTTC. This chain connects TRBV7-2 to TRBJ2-1; D is perhaps TRBD2 (6 bases). The CDR3 runs to 14 residues. V dropped 2 bases and J dropped 4 bases, with 9 bases sitting between them. CDR1 is SGHTA and CDR2 is FQGNSA in the germline V gene.

V and J are TRBV7-9 and TRBJ2-4, with a possible D match to TRBD1 (5 bases). Germline loops: CDR1 SEHNR, CDR2 FQNEAQ (reference sequence). CDR3 length: 16 residues. V lost 5 bases, J lost 9 bases, and 23 bases lay in between. CDR3 loop: CASSEDGHTKGVIQYF. In DNA form, the CDR3 reads TGTGCCAGCAGCGAAGACGGACATACCAAAGGGGTCATTCAGTACTTC.

The J gene is TRBJ2-1, the V gene TRBV5-6; possibly TRBD1 for D (9 bases). The DNA end is more similar to TRBJ2-7, so the J call may be wrong. CDR3 length: 18 amino acids. Germline V gene lookup returns CDR1 SGHDT and CDR2 YYEEEE. CDR3 residues: CASSFSRQGELAVLEQYF. In DNA form, the CDR3 reads TGTGCCAGCAGCTTCTCTCGACAGGGGGAACTAGCGGTATTGGAGCAGTACTTC.

This chain uses TRBV2 with TRBJ2-1, with TRBD2 matching over 13 bases. CDR3 length equals 14 residues. Trimming cost V 8 bases and J 6 bases; bases outside gene matches: 4. The germline CDR1 and CDR2 sequences are SNHLY and FYNNEI. CDR3 sequence (DNA): TGTGCCAGCCGGGGACTAGCGGGACGCAATGAGCAGTTCTTC. Protein product: CASRGLAGRNEQFF.